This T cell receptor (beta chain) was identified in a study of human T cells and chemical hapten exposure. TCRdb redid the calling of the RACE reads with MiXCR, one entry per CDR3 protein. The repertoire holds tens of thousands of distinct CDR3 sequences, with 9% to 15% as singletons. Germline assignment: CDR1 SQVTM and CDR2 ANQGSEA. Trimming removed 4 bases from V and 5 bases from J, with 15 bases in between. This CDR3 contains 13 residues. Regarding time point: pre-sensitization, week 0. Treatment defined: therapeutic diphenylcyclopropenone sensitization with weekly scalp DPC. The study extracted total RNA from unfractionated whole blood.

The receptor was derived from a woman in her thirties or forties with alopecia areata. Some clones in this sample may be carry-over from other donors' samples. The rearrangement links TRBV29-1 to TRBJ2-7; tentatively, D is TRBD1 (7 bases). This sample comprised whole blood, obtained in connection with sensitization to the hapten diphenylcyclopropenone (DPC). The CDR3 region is CSVAPGGLDEQYF. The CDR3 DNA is TGCAGCGTTGCGCCAGGGGGGTTGGACGAGCAGTACTTC.